The 7 T cell receptor beta chains presented below share a single source sample, sequenced in a study of blood T cell repertoires in COVID-19. Here immunoSEQ multiplex PCR was the method, and the copy in TCRdb shows in-frame clones only, minus some. This table has 120,000 to 150,000 clones, about 80% appearing once. The specimen was peripheral blood. These receptors all stem from a human donor in a cohort sampled during active COVID-19.

The chain combines TRBV5-1 with TRBJ2-5; D is possibly TRBD2 (7 bases). V shed 5 bases and J shed 1 base, with 15 bases lying between them. From germline, CDR1 is SGHRS and CDR2 YFSETQ. The CDR3 is 15 amino acids. The CDR3 loop is CASSYGGASQETQYF. CDR3 bases: TGCGCCAGCAGTTATGGGGGGGCCTCCCAAGAGACCCAGTACTTC.

The genes are TRBV6-2 or TRBV6-3 and TRBJ2-3, with 7 positions matching TRBD2. V was pared by 2 bases and J by 5 bases, with 4 bases of the junction left unmatched. The germline V gene has CDR1 MNHEY and CDR2 SVGEGT. This CDR3 contains 14 residues. The DNA for the CDR3 is TGTGCCAGCAGTTACCGCGGGAGTGGAGATACGCAGTATTTT. Residues: CASSYRGSGDTQYF.

V gene TRBV5-6 combines with J gene TRBJ2-2; 12 bases map to TRBD2. Germline values: CDR1 SGHDT, CDR2 YYEEEE. After removal of 2 bases from V and 7 bases from J, the junction contained 9 bases not matched to a gene. This CDR3 is 17 amino acids long. CDR3 loop: CASSFRLAGDLSGELFF. The CDR3 coding sequence is TGTGCCAGCAGCTTCAGACTAGCGGGAGATTTGAGCGGGGAGCTGTTTTTT.

V is TRBV7-9 and J is TRBJ1-5, with D hard to call. The germline V gene has CDR1 SEHNR and CDR2 FQNEAQ (reference sequence). This CDR3 is built from 16 residues. V gave up 5 bases and J gave up 2 bases, with 16 bases separating them. The DNA of the CDR3 is TGTGCCAGCAGCCCCAATACGGGGAGCGGCAATCAGCCCCAGCATTTT. Its protein product is CASSPNTGSGNQPQHF.

The chain joins TRBV29-1 to TRBJ1-2; weak D call: TRBD1 (6 bases). The CDR3 is 14 residues long. Germline-derived CDR1 and CDR2 are SQVTM and ANQGSEA. Trimming took off 6 bases at V and 4 bases at J, with 18 bases between the two ends. CDR3 in amino acids: CSVPGSGVGYGYTF. The CDR3 bases are TGCAGCGTGCCGGGATCAGGGGTCGGCTATGGCTACACCTTC. Full variable domain (missing parts from reference TRBV29-1 and TRBJ1-2): SAVISQKPSRDICQRGTSLTIQCQVDSQVTMMFWYRQQPGQSLTLIATANQGSEATYESGFVIDKFPISRPNLTFSTLTVSNMSPEDSSIYLCSVPGSGVGYGYTFGSGTRLTVV.

This sequence joins TRBV6-5 and TRBJ1-4, with D possibly TRBD1 on 6 matching bases. CDR3 length: 14 amino acids. V was pared by 7 bases and J by 8 bases, with 17 bases between. Germline V gene lookup returns CDR1 MNHEY and CDR2 SVGAGI. In DNA form, the CDR3 reads TGTGCCAGCACCTTGGGGGCGGCCGGAGAAAAACTGTTTTTT. This gives the protein CASTLGAAGEKLFF.

The rearrangement joins TRBV5-1 to TRBJ2-2; 10 bases agree with TRBD1. CDR3 length equals 17 residues. With 4 bases clipped from V and 6 bases from J, the junction kept 12 bases outside the gene matches. CDR1 is SGHRS and CDR2 is YFSETQ in the germline V gene. CDR3 sequence: CASSPKGQGGNPGELFF. DNA for the CDR3: TGCGCCAGCAGCCCAAAAGGACAGGGGGGTAATCCCGGGGAGCTGTTTTTT.